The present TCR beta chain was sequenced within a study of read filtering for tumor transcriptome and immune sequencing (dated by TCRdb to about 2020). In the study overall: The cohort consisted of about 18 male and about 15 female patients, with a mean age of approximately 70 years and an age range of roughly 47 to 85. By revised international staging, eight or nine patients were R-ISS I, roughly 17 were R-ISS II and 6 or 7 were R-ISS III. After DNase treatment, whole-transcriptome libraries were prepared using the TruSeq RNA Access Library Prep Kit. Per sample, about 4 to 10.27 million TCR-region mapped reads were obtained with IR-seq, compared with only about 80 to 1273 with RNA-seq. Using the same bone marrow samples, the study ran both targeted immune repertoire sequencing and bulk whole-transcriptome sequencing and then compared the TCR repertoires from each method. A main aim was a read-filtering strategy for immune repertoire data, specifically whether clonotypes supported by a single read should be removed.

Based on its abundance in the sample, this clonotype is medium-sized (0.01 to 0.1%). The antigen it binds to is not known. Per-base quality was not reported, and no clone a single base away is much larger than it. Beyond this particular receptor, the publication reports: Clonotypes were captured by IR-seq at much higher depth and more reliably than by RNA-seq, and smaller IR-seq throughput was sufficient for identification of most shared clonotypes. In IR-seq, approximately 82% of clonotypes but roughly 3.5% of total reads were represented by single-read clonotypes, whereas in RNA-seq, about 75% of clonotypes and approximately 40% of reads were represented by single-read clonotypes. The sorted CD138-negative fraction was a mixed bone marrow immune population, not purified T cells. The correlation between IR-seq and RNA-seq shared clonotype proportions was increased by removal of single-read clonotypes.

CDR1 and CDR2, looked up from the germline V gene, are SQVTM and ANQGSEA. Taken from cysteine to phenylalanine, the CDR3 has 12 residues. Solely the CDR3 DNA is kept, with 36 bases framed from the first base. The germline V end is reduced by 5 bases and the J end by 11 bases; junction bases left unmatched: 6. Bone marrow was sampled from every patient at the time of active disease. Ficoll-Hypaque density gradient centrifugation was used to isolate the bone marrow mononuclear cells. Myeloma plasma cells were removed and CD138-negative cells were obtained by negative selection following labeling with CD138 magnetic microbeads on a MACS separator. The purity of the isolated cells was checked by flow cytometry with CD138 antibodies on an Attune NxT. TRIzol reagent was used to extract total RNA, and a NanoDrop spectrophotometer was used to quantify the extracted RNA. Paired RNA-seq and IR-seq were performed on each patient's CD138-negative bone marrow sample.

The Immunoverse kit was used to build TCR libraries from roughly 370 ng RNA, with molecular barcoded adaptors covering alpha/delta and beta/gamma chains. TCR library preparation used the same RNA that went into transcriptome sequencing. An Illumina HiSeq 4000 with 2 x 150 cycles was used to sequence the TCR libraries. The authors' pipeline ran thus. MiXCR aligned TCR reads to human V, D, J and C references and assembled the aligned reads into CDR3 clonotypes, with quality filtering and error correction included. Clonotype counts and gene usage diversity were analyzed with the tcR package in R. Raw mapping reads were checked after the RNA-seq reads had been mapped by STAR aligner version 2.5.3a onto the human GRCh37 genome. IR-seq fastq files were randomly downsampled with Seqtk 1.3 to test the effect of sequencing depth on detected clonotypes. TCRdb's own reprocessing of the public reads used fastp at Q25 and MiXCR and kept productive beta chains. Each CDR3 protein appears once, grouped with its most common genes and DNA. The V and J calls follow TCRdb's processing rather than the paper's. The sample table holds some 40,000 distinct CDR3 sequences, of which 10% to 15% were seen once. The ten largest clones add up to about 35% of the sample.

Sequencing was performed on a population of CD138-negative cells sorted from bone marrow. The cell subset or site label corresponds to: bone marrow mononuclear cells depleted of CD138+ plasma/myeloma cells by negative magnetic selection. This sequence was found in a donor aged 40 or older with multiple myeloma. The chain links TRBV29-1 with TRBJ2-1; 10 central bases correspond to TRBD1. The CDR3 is CSVRTGGSKQFF. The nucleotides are TGCAGCGTTAGGACAGGGGGTTCTAAGCAGTTCTTC.